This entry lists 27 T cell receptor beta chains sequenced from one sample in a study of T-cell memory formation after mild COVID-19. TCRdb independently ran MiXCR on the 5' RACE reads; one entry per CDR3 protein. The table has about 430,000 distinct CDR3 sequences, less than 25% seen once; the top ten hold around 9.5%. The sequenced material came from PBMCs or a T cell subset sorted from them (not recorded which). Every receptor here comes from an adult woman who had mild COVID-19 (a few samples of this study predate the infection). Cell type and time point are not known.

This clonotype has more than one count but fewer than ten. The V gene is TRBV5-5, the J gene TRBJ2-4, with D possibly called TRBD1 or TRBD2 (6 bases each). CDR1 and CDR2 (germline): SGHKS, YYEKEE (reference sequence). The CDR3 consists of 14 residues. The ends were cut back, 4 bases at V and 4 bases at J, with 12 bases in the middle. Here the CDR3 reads CASSGGTQKNIQYF. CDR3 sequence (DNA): TGTGCCAGCAGCGGCGGGACACAAAAAAACATTCAGTACTTC.

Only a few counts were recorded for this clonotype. The DNA for the CDR3 is TGCAGCGTTGAAGTTCGGAGCTCCTACAATGAGCAGTTCTTC. It translates to CSVEVRSSYNEQFF. The chain joins TRBV29-1 to TRBJ2-1; the D is unclear. Germline lookup yields CDR1 SQVTM and CDR2 ANQGSEA. This CDR3 spans 14 amino acids. V dropped 1 base and J dropped 0 bases, with 7 bases sitting between them.

CDR3 DNA sequence: TGTGCCAGCAGTAAACAGCGAGATTATGGCTACACCTTC. Protein product: CASSKQRDYGYTF. V and J are TRBV6-2 or TRBV6-3 and TRBJ1-2; D remains unclear. Looked up from germline, CDR1 is MNHEY and CDR2 is SVGEGT. The CDR3 extends over 13 amino acids. The V and J ends lost 5 bases and 5 bases respectively, with 12 bases between them.

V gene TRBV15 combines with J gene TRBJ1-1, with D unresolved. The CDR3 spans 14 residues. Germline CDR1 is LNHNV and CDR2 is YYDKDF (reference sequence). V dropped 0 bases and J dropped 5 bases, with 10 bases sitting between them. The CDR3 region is CATSRDTRQTEAFF. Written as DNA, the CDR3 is TGTGCCACCAGCAGAGATACCCGTCAGACTGAAGCTTTCTTT.

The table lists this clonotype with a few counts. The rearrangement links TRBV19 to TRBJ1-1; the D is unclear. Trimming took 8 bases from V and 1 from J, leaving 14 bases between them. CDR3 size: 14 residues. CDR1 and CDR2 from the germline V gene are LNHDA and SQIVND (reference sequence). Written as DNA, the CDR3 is TGTGCCAGTGGGGTCAGGAACGGGAACACTGAAGCTTTCTTT. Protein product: CASGVRNGNTEAFF.

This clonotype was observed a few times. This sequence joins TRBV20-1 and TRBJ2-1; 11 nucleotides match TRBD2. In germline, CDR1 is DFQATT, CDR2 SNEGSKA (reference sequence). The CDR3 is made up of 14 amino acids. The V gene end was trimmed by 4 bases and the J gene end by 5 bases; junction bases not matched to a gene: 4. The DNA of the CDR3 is TGCAGTGCTACGCGGACTAGCGGGCACAATGAGCAGTTCTTC. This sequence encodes CSATRTSGHNEQFF.

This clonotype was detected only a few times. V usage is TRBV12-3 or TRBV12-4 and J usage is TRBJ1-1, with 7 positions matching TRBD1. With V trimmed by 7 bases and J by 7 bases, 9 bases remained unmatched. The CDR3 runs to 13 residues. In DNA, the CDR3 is TGTGCCAGCAACCCGACAGGGACTGGTGAAGCTTTCTTT. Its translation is CASNPTGTGEAFF.

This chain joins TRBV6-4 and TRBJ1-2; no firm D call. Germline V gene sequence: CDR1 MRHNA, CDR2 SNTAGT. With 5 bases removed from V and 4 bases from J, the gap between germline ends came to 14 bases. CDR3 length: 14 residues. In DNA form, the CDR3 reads TGTGCCAGCAGTTGGGATAGCGCAGGCTATGGCTACACCTTC. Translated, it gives CASSWDSAGYGYTF.

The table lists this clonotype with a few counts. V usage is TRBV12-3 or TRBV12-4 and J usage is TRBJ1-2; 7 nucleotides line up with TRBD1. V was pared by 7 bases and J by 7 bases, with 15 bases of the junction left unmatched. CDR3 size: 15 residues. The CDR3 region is CASNNPRDSVSGYTF. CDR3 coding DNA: TGTGCCAGCAATAACCCCCGGGACAGCGTTAGTGGCTACACCTTC.

CDR3 loop: CASLRGGLNTEAFF. In nucleotides, the CDR3 is TGTGCCAGCCTCAGGGGGGGGTTGAACACTGAAGCTTTCTTT. The genes are TRBV6-5 and TRBJ1-1, with 7 nucleotides matching TRBD1. V gave up 8 bases and J gave up 0 bases; unmatched junction bases: 6. The CDR3 is 14 residues long. Germline V gene sequence: CDR1 MNHEY, CDR2 SVGAGI.

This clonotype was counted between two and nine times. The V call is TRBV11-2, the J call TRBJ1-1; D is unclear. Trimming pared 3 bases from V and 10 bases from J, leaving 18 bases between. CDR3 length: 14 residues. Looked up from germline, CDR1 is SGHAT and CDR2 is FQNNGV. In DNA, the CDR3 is TGTGCCAGCAGCTTGGCCAGGACGAACACTAGAGCTTTCTTT. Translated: CASSLARTNTRAFF.

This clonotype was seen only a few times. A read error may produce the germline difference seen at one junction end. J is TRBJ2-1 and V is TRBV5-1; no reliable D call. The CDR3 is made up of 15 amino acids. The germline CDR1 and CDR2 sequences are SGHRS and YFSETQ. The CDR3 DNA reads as TGCGCCAGCAGCCAAACGTCTTTATCTTACACTGAGCAGTTCTTC. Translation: CASSQTSLSYTEQFF.

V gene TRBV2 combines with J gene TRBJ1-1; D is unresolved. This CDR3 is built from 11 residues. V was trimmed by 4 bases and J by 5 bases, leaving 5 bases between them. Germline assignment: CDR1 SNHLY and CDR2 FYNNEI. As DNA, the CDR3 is TGTGCCAGCAGTGGGATGACTGAAGCTTTCTTT. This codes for CASSGMTEAFF.

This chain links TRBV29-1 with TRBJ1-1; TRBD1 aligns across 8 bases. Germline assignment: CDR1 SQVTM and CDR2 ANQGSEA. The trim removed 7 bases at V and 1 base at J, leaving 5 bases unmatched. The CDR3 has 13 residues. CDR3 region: CSAGQGENTEAFF. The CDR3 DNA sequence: TGCAGCGCCGGACAGGGCGAGAACACTGAAGCTTTCTTT.

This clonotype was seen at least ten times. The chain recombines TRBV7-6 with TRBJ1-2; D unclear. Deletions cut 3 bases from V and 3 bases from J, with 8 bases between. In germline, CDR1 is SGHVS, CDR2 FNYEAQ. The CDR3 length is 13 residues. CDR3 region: CASSLGSDYGYTF. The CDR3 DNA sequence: TGTGCCAGCAGCTTGGGAAGCGACTATGGCTACACCTTC. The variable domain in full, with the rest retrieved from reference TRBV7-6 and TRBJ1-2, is GAGVSQSPRYKVTKRGQDVALRCDPISGHVSLYWYRQALGQGPEFLTYFNYEAQQDKSGLPNDRFSAERPEGSISTLTIQRTEQRDSAMYRCASSLGSDYGYTFGSGTRLTVV.

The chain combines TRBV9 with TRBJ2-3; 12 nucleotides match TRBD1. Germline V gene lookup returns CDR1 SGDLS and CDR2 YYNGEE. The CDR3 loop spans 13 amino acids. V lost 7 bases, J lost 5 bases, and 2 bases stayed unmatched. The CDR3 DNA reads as TGTGCCAGCGGGACAGGGGGCAGAGATACGCAGTATTTT. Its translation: CASGTGGRDTQYF.

DNA for the CDR3: TGTGCCAGCTCCAGGACTAGCGGAGATTACCAAGAGACCCAGTACTTC. Amino acids: CASSRTSGDYQETQYF. V usage is TRBV9 and J usage is TRBJ2-5; 10 bases map to TRBD2. CDR1 and CDR2 (germline): SGDLS, YYNGEE. The CDR3 spans 16 residues. The V segment lost 7 bases and the J segment 0 bases; nucleotides outside the gene matches: 9. Combining the CDR3 with reference TRBV9 and TRBJ2-5 gives the whole variable domain DSGVTQTPKHLITATGQRVTLRCSPRSGDLSVYWYQQSLDQGLQFLIQYYNGEERAKGNILERFSAQQFPDLHSELNLSSLELGDSALYFCASSRTSGDYQETQYFGPGTRLLVL.

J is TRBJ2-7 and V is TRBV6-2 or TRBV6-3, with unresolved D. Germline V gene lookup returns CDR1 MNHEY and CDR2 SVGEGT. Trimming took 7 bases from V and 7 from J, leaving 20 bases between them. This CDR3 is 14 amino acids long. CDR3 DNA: TGTGCCAGCATTCCGGCCCTCCCCCGCTGGGAGCAGTACTTC. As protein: CASIPALPRWEQYF.

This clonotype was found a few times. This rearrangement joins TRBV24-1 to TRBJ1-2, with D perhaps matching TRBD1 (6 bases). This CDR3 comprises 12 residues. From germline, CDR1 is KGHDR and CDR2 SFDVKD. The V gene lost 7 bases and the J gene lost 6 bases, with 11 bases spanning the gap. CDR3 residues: CATRNREDGYTF. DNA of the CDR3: TGTGCCACCAGAAACAGGGAGGATGGCTACACCTTC.

CDR3 sequence (DNA): TGTGCCAGCAGTCCAGAGGGCCTAGCCCACTTCCATGAGCAGTTCTTC. This encodes CASSPEGLAHFHEQFF. The chain recombines TRBV27 with TRBJ2-1, with D tentatively TRBD2 (5 bases). The CDR3 is 16 amino acids. Germline CDR1 reads MNHEY; CDR2 reads SMNVEV (reference sequence). V lost 5 bases, J lost 8 bases, and 22 bases lay in between.

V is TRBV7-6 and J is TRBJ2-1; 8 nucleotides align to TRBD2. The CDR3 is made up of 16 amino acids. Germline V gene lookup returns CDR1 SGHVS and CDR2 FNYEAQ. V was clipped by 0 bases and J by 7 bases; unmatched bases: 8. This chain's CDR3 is CASSLAARGAPNEQFF. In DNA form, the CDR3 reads TGTGCCAGCAGCTTAGCCGCGCGGGGGGCGCCTAATGAGCAGTTCTTC.

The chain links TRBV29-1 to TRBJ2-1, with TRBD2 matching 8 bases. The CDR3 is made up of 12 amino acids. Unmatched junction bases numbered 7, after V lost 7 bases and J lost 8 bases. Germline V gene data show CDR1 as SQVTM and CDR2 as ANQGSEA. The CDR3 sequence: CSAEGLEDEQFF. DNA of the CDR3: TGCAGCGCAGAGGGACTAGAGGATGAGCAGTTCTTC.

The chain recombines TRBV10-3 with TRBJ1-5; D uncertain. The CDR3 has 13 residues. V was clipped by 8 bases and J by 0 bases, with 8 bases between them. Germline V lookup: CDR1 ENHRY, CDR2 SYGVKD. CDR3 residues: CAIGQDSNQPQHF. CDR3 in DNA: TGTGCCATCGGTCAGGATAGCAATCAGCCCCAGCATTTT.

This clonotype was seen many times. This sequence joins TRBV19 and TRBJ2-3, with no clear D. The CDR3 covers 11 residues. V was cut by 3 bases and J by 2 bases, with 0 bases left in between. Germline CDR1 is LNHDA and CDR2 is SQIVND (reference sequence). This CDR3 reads CASSITDTQYF. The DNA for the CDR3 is TGTGCCAGTAGTATCACAGATACGCAGTATTTT.

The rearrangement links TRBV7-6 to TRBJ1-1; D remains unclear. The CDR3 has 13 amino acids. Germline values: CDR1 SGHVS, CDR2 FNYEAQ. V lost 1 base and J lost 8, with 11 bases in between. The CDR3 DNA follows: TGTGCCAGCAGCTTAGGTAGGATAGACGAAGCTTTCTTT. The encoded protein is CASSLGRIDEAFF.

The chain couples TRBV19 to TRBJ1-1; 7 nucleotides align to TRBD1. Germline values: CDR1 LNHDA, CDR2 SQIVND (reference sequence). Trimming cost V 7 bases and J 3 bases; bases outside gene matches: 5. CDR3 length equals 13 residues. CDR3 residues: CASTLTGDTEAFF. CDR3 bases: TGTGCCAGTACCCTTACAGGGGACACTGAAGCTTTCTTT.

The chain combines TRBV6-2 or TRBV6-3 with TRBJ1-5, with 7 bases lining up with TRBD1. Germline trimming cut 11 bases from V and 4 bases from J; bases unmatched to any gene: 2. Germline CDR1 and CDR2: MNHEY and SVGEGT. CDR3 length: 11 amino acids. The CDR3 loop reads CAAGGNQPQHF. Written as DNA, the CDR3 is TGTGCCGCAGGGGGAAATCAGCCCCAGCATTTT.